A single sample is the source of the 7 T cell receptor beta chains below, sequenced in a study of OX40 agonist ivuxolimab in advanced cancers. Some clones are missing from TCRdb's copy, which holds only in-frame ones; the method was immunoSEQ multiplex PCR. The profile covers under 150,000 clones, with about 93% appearing a single time and roughly 1% taken by the ten largest. The material sequenced was CD4+ or CD8+ T cells sorted from blood, taken in a trial of the OX40 agonist ivuxolimab. The receptors originated from an adult with an advanced solid tumor such as melanoma, head and neck, liver or kidney cancer.

The CDR3 loop reads CASSLAWAENYGYTF. In DNA, the CDR3 is TGTGCCAGCAGCTTAGCTTGGGCAGAAAACTATGGCTACACCTTC. V and J are TRBV7-2 and TRBJ1-2; D gene uncertain. Germline CDR1 is SGHTA and CDR2 is FQGNSA. Trimming took off 0 bases at V and 2 bases at J, with 10 bases between the two ends. The CDR3 loop spans 15 amino acids.

The chain employs TRBV18 and TRBJ1-4; D might be TRBD1 (5 bases). V lost 2 bases and J 0 bases, leaving 10 bases between the germline ends. Germline CDR1 is KGHSH and CDR2 is LQKENI. The CDR3 totals 16 residues. The CDR3 region has the DNA TGTGCCAGCTCACCATCCCTGGGGGCAACTAATGAAAAACTGTTTTTT. Translated: CASSPSLGATNEKLFF. Together with reference TRBV18 and TRBJ1-4, the CDR3 gives the full variable domain: NAGVMQNPRHLVRRRGQEARLRCSPMKGHSHVYWYRQLPEEGLKFMVYLQKENIIDESGMPKERFSAEFPKEGPSILRIQQVVRGDSAAYFCASSPSLGATNEKLFFGSGTQLSVL.

The chain is built from TRBV9 and TRBJ1-1; 7 bases are shared with TRBD1. The CDR3 totals 14 residues. Germline CDR1 and CDR2: SGDLS and YYNGEE. The V and J ends lost 3 bases and 0 bases, in that order; junction bases with no gene match: 2. The CDR3 loop reads CASSATGVNTEAFF. DNA for the CDR3: TGTGCCAGCAGCGCTACAGGGGTGAACACTGAAGCTTTCTTT.

A single count supports this clone. The J gene is TRBJ1-6, the V gene TRBV27, with 10 bases that match TRBD1. V gave up 3 bases and J gave up 3 bases; unmatched junction bases: 2. The germline gives CDR1 MNHEY, CDR2 SMNVEV (reference sequence). CDR3 length: 16 residues. The CDR3 reads CASSLGQGFYNSPLHF. CDR3 in DNA: TGTGCCAGCAGTTTGGGACAGGGGTTCTATAATTCACCCCTCCACTTT.

The chain uses TRBV6-5 and TRBJ1-1; D ambiguous. Germline V gene sequence: CDR1 MNHEY, CDR2 SVGAGI. CDR3 length equals 14 residues. V was pared by 6 bases and J by 0 bases, with 11 bases between. CDR3 DNA: TGTGCCAGCAGAGGAGTAACAGTGAACACTGAAGCTTTCTTT. As protein: CASRGVTVNTEAFF.

The rearrangement joins TRBV6-1 to TRBJ2-7; the match to TRBD1 covers 9 bases. This CDR3 is 16 amino acids long. The V segment lost 2 bases and the J segment 5 bases; nucleotides outside the gene matches: 10. The germline V gene encodes CDR1 MNHNS and CDR2 SASEGT. The CDR3 DNA is TGTGCCAGCAGTGAACTAGACAGGGGGGCTTTCCACGAGCAGTACTTC. Its protein product is CASSELDRGAFHEQYF.

V and J are TRBV11-3 and TRBJ2-1, with 7 positions matching TRBD1. This CDR3 has 14 amino acids. The J segment lost 7 bases and the V segment lost 5 bases, leaving 8 bases of the junction unmatched. Germline loops: CDR1 SGHNT, CDR2 YENEEA. The DNA for the CDR3 is TGTGCCAGCAGCCGACCCGGGACAGAAAATGAGCAGTTCTTC. Its translation is CASSRPGTENEQFF.